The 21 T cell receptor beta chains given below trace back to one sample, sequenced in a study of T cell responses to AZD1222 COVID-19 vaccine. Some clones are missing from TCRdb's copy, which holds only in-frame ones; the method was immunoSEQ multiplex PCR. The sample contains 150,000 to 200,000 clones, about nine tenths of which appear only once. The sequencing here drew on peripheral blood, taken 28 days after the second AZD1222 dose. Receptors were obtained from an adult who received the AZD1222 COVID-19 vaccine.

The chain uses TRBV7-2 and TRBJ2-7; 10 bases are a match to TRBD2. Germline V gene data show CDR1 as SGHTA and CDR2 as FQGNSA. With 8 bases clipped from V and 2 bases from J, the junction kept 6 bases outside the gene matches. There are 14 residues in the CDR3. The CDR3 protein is CASAIAGGPYEQYF. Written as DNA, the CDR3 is TGTGCCAGCGCAATAGCGGGAGGACCCTACGAGCAGTACTTC.

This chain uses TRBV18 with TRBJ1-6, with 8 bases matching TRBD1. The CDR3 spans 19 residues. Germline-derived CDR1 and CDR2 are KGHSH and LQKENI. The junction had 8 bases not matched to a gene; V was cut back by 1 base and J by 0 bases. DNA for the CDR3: TGTGCCAGCTCACCACTGAGGACAGGGATCAGCTCCTATAATTCACCCCTCCACTTT. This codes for CASSPLRTGISSYNSPLHF.

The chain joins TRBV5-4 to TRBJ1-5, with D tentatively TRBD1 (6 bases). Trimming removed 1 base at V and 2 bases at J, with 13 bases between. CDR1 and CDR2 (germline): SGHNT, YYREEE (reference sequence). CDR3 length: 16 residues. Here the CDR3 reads CASSLYRAGGNQPQHF. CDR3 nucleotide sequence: TGTGCCAGCAGCTTGTACAGGGCAGGGGGCAATCAGCCCCAGCATTTT.

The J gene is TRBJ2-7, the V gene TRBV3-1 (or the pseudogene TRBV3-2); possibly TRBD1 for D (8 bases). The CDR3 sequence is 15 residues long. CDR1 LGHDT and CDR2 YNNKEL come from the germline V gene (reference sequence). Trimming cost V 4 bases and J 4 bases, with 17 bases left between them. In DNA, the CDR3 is TGTGCCAGCAGCCTTACGGACAGGGAGGGATACGAGCAGTACTTC. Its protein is CASSLTDREGYEQYF.

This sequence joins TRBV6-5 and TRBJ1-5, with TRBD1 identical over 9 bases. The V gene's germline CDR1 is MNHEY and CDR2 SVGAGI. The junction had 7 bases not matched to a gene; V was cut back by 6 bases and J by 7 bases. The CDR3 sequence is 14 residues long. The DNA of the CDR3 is TGTGCCAGCAGGGAGGGACAGGGCGGCCAGCCCCAGCATTTT. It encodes CASREGQGGQPQHF.

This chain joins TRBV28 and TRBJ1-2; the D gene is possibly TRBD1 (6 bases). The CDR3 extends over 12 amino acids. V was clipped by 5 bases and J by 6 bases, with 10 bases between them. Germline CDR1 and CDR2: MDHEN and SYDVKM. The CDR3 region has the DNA TGTGCCAGCAGTAGGGGGACGCATGGCTACACCTTC. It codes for CASSRGTHGYTF.

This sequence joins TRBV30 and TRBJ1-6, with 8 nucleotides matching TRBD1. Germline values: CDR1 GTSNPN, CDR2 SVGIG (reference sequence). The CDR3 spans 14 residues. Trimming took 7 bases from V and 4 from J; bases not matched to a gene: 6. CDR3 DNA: TGTGCCTCCTCGACAGGGGTTTATAATTCACCCCTCCACTTT. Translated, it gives CASSTGVYNSPLHF.

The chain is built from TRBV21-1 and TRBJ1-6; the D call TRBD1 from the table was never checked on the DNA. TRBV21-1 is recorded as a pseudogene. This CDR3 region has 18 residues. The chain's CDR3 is CASSKAQGTKAYNSPLHF. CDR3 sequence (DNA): TGTGCCAGCAGCAAAGCTCAGGGGACGAAGGCCTATAATTCACCCCTCCACTTT.

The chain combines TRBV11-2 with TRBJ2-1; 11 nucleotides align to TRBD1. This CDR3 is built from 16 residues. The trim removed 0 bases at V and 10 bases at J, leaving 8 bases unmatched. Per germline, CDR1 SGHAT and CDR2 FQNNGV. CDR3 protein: CASSLDNPDRGREQFF. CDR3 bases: TGTGCCAGCAGCTTAGATAACCCGGACAGGGGGCGGGAGCAGTTCTTC.

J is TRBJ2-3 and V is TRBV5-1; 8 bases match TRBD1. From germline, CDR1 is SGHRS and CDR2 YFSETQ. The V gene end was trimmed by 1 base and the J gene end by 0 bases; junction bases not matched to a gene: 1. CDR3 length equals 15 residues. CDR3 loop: CASSLRTGSTDTQYF. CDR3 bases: TGCGCCAGCAGCTTGCGGACAGGGAGCACAGATACGCAGTATTTT.

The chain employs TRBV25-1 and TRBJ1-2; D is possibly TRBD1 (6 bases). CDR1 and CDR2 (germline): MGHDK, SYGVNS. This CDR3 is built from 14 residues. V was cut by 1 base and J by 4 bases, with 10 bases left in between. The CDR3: CASSELTGSYGYTF. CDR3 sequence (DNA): TGTGCCAGCAGTGAATTAACAGGGAGCTATGGCTACACCTTC.

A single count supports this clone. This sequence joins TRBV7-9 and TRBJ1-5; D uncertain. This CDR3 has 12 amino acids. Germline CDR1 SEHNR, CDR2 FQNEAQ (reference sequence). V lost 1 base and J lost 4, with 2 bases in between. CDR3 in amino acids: CASSLENQPQHF. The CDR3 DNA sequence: TGTGCCAGCAGCTTAGAGAATCAGCCCCAGCATTTT.

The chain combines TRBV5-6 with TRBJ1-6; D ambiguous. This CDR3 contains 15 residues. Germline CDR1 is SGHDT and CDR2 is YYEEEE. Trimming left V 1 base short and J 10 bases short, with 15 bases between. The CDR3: CASSLYPVGSSPLHF. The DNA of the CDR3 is TGTGCCAGCAGCTTGTATCCGGTGGGCTCGTCACCCCTCCACTTT.

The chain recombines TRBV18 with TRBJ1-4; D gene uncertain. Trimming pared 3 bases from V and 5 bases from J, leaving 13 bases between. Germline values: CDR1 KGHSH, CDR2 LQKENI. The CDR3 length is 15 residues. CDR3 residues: CASSPRQVRNEKLFF. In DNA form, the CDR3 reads TGTGCCAGCTCACCCCGACAAGTTCGAAATGAAAAACTGTTTTTT.

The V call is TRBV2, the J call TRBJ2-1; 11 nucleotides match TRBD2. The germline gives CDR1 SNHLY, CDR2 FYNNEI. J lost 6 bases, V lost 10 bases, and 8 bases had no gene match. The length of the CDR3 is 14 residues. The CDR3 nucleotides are TGTGCCACCCTGCAACTAGCGGGAGTCAATGAGCAGTTCTTC. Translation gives CATLQLAGVNEQFF.

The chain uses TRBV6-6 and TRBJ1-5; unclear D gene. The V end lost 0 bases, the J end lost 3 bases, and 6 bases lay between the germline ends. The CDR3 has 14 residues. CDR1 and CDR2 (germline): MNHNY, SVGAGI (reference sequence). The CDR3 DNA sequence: TGTGCCAGCAGTTACTCCCCCCCCAATCAGCCCCAGCATTTT. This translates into CASSYSPPNQPQHF.

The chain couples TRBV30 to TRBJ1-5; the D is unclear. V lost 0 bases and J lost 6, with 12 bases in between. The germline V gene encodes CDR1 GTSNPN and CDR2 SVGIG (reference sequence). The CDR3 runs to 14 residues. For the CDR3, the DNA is TGTGCCTGGAGTGTAACGGGTCTGAGTCAGCCCCAGCATTTT. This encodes CAWSVTGLSQPQHF.

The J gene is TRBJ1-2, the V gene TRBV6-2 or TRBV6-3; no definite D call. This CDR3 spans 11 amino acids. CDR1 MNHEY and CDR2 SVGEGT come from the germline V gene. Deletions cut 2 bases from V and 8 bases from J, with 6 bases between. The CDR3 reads CASSYGDGYTF. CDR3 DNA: TGTGCCAGCAGTTACGGTGACGGCTACACCTTC.

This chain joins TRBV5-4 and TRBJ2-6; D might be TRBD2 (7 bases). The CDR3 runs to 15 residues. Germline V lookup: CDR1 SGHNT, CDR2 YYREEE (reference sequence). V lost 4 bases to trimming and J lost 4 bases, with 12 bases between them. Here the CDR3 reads CASSPGGAGANVLTF. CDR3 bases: TGTGCCAGCAGCCCGGGGGGCGCCGGGGCCAACGTCCTGACTTTC.

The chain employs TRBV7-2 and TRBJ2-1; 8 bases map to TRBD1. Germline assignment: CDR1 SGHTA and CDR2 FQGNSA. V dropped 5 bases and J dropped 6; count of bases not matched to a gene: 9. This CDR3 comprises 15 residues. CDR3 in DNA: TGTGCCAGCAGCCCCCAGGGGGCGCAGGTCAATGAGCAGTTCTTC. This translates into CASSPQGAQVNEQFF.

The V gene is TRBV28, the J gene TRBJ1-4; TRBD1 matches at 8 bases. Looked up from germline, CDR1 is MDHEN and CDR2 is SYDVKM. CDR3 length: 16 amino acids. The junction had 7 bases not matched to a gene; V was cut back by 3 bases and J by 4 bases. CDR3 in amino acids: CASSFILGQGNEKLFF. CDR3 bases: TGTGCCAGCAGTTTTATTTTAGGACAGGGTAATGAAAAACTGTTTTTT.